This T cell receptor beta chain is drawn from a study of cytomegalovirus exposure and HLA in healthy donors. The PCR contained 60 Vbeta and 13 Jbeta primers. Per the authors' pipeline: Later, 65 million to 85 million unique TCR beta chains were counted in an analysis, and roughly 10 million of them were shared. The data were produced by immunoSEQ multiplex PCR, yet TCRdb's version contains in-frame clones alone and is incomplete. V and J calls and clone size are those listed in that table; D and trimming were worked out from the DNA. Among 180,000 or so clones listed, 65% to 85% were seen once. Germline lookup yields CDR1 SEHNR and CDR2 FQNEAQ (reference sequence). The V and J ends lost 0 bases and 0 bases respectively, with 12 bases between them. This CDR3 is built from 16 residues. This clone was observed a few times. Donors had nominal health at sampling but likely had unrecorded immune exposures.

The sequencing sample was made of PBMCs. The receptor was derived from a girl aged 10-17 years in good health and CMV-seropositive. This chain joins TRBV7-9 and TRBJ2-7; maybe TRBD1 (5 bases). The CDR3 DNA is TGTGCCAGCAGCTTAGCGCGAGGACACAGCTCCTACGAGCAGTACTTC. This codes for CASSLARGHSSYEQYF. Using reference TRBV7-9 and TRBJ2-7 for the parts outside the CDR3, the full variable domain is DTGVSQNPRHKITKRGQNVTFRCDPISEHNRLYWYRQTLGQGPEFLTYFQNEAQLEKSRLLSDRFSAERPKGSFSTLEIQRTEQGDSAMYLCASSLARGHSSYEQYFGPGTRLTVT.